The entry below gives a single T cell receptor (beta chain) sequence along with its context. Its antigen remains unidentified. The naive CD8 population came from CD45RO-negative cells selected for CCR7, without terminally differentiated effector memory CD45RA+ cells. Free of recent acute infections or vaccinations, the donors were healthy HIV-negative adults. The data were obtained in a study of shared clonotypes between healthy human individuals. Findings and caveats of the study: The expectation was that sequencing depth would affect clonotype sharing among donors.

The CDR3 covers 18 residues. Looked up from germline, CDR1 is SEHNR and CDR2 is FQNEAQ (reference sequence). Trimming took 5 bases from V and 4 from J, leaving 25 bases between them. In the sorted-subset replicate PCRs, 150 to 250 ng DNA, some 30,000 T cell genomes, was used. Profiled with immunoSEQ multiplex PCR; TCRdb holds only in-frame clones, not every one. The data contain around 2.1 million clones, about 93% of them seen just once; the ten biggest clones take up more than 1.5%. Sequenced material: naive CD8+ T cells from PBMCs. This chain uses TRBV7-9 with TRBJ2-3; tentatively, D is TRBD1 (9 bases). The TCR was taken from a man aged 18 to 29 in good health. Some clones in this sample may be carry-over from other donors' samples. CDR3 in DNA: TGTGCCAGCAGCACACAGGGGGCGGACGGGAGGGCTGCAGATACGCAGTATTTT. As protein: CASSTQGADGRAADTQYF.